The sequence of this T cell receptor beta chain was determined in a study of blood T cell repertoires in COVID-19. On the study more broadly: Whether acute or convalescent, the COVID-19 samples came from the United States, Italy and Spain.

CDR3 size: 14 residues. V was clipped by 7 bases and J by 6 bases, with 16 bases between them. Germline V CDR1 and CDR2: LNHDA, SQIVND (reference sequence). As originally analysed: Amplification of reference gene primers provided the estimated nucleated cell counts. Libraries were prepared by immunoSEQ multiplex PCR; TCRdb keeps only in-frame clonotypes and omits some of them. The D gene and trimming were derived from the DNA, and the V and J assignments and clone size from that table. Of approximately 200,000 clones detected, approximately 80% appear once; the ten largest clones hold around 9.2%. Sequenced sample: PBMCs or T cells enriched from blood (not recorded which). The gene calls are TRBV19 and TRBJ2-1; TRBD1 is a possible D gene (6 bases). The sequence came from a man in his forties who had recovered from COVID-19. The CDR3 sequence: CASKQGSLVNEQFF. CDR3 bases: TGTGCCAGTAAACAGGGTTCATTAGTCAATGAGCAGTTCTTC. Drawing the rest from reference TRBV19 and TRBJ2-1, the complete variable domain is DGGITQSPKYLFRKEGQNVTLSCEQNLNHDAMYWYRQDPGQGLRLIYYSQIVNDFQKGDIAEGYSVSREKKESFPLTVTSAQKNPTAFYLCASKQGSLVNEQFFGPGTRLTVL.